Presented here are 22 T cell receptor beta chains from one specimen sequenced in a study of shared clonotypes between healthy human individuals. Positive CCR7 selection of CD45RO-negative cells yielded the naive CD8 cells, and terminally differentiated effector memory CD45RA+ cells were excluded. The protocol was immunoSEQ multiplex PCR, while the TCRdb copy is restricted to in-frame clones and leaves out a portion. The sample includes 450,000 to 700,000 clones, roughly 96% of them seen just once. The sequenced material came from naive CD8+ T cells sorted from blood. The origin of the receptors is a woman aged 25 to 45 in good health.

V usage is TRBV10-3 and J usage is TRBJ2-5; 7 positions match TRBD2. The J call is doubtful: the DNA matches TRBJ2-7 better. This CDR3 contains 14 residues. Germline assignment: CDR1 ENHRY and CDR2 SYGVKD. This CDR3 is CAITRGEGQYEQYF. The DNA for the CDR3 is TGTGCCATCACCCGGGGGGAGGGCCAATACGAGCAGTACTTC.

V is TRBV11-2 and J is TRBJ2-7, with D perhaps TRBD2 (6 bases). Germline lookup yields CDR1 SGHAT and CDR2 FQNNGV. The CDR3 sequence is 15 residues long. The germline V and J ends were trimmed by 1 base and 0 bases, with 10 bases remaining between them. CDR3 nucleotide sequence: TGTGCCAGCAGCTTAGCCGGGGACTCCTCCTACGAGCAGTACTTC. This sequence encodes CASSLAGDSSYEQYF.

The chain links TRBV27 to TRBJ2-7, with D hard to call. Germline V gene sequence: CDR1 MNHEY, CDR2 SMNVEV (reference sequence). The CDR3 length is 13 residues. The V end lost 8 bases, the J end lost 4 bases, and 15 bases lay between the germline ends. CDR3 sequence reads: CASLGRIPYEQYF. CDR3 DNA sequence: TGTGCCAGCCTGGGCAGAATCCCGTACGAGCAGTACTTC.

This rearrangement joins TRBV15 to TRBJ2-7; TRBD2 matches at 9 bases. The germline gives CDR1 LNHNV, CDR2 YYDKDF (reference sequence). This CDR3 spans 16 amino acids. With V trimmed by 1 base and J by 0 bases, 4 bases remained unmatched. The CDR3 here is CATSRVPSGTSYEQYF. The CDR3 DNA follows: TGTGCCACCAGCAGAGTGCCTAGCGGGACCTCCTACGAGCAGTACTTC.

The chain recombines TRBV19 with TRBJ2-1; tentatively, D is TRBD1 (5 bases). Trimming took 0 bases from V and 0 from J, leaving 12 bases between them. Germline assignment: CDR1 LNHDA and CDR2 SQIVND (reference sequence). This CDR3 is built from 17 residues. Here the CDR3 DNA reads TGTGCCAGTAGTATAGATTCAGGGTATGGCTCCTACAATGAGCAGTTCTTC. Its translation is CASSIDSGYGSYNEQFF.

This clone was counted between two and nine times. The chain recombines TRBV28 with TRBJ1-5, with D uncertain. Germline-derived CDR1 and CDR2 are MDHEN and SYDVKM. The CDR3 contains 13 residues. The V end was cut by 0 bases, the J end by 1 base, with 1 base between. DNA for the CDR3: TGTGCCAGCAGTTTATGGAGCAATCAGCCCCAGCATTTT. It specifies CASSLWSNQPQHF.

This clone was recorded once. This rearrangement joins TRBV5-1 to TRBJ2-2; 8 bases map to TRBD1. The V segment lost 2 bases and the J segment 7 bases; nucleotides outside the gene matches: 10. The CDR3 is 16 amino acids. Germline CDR1 and CDR2: SGHRS and YFSETQ. For the CDR3, the DNA is TGCGCCAGCAGCTTCCCCCCCGGACAGGGTCGCGGGGAGCTGTTTTTT. The encoded protein is CASSFPPGQGRGELFF.

This chain connects TRBV4-2 to TRBJ1-5; TRBD1 aligns across 11 bases. V shed 1 base and J 4 bases; nucleotides not matched to a gene: 3. The germline gives CDR1 LGHNA, CDR2 YNFKEQ. CDR3 length: 16 residues. CDR3 residues: CASSQVGTGGNQPQHF. The CDR3 DNA is TGTGCCAGCAGCCAAGTAGGGACAGGGGGGAATCAGCCCCAGCATTTT.

V and J are TRBV27 and TRBJ2-3; D is ambiguous. V was shortened by 5 bases and J by 2 bases, with 8 bases between the two germline ends. The CDR3 is 13 residues long. Germline V gene lookup returns CDR1 MNHEY and CDR2 SMNVEV (reference sequence). The CDR3 sequence is CASSSFITDTQYF. CDR3 nucleotides: TGTGCCAGCAGTAGTTTCATCACAGATACGCAGTATTTT.

In DNA form, the CDR3 reads TGTGCCAGCAGCACCGGACTAGTGAGCTCCTACAATGAGCAGTTCTTC. This encodes CASSTGLVSSYNEQFF. The chain recombines TRBV28 with TRBJ2-1; 7 bases map to TRBD2. With 6 bases clipped from V and 0 bases from J, the junction kept 8 bases outside the gene matches. Germline-derived CDR1 and CDR2 are MDHEN and SYDVKM. This CDR3 has 16 residues.

This clone was seen just once. The chain links TRBV7-9 to TRBJ2-1, with D possibly matching TRBD2 (5 bases). CDR1 and CDR2 (germline): SEHNR, FQNEAQ (reference sequence). The CDR3 has 16 amino acids. Trimming stripped 4 bases from V and 0 bases from J, with 13 bases between. CDR3 nucleotides: TGTGCCAGCAGCTCACCCGGACTGGCCTCCTACAATGAGCAGTTCTTC. This encodes CASSSPGLASYNEQFF.

The CDR3 here is CASGDRRGYEQYF. The CDR3 region has the DNA TGTGCCAGCGGAGACAGGCGGGGATACGAGCAGTACTTC. The chain links TRBV14 to TRBJ2-7; possibly TRBD1 or TRBD2 for D (6 bases each). V was clipped by 8 bases and J by 4 bases, with 15 bases between them. The CDR3 is 13 amino acids. Germline-derived CDR1 and CDR2 are SGHDN and FVKESK.

This clone was seen only once. The chain uses TRBV13 and TRBJ1-3, with D perhaps TRBD1 (5 bases). This CDR3 has 15 amino acids. Between the trimmed V and J ends, which lost 4 bases and 0 bases, there was a span of 10 bases. Germline lookup yields CDR1 PRHDT and CDR2 FYEKMQ (reference sequence). CDR3 DNA: TGTGCCAGCAGCTCAGGGTCTTCCTCTGGAAACACCATATATTTT. Translating gives CASSSGSSSGNTIYF.

The chain recombines TRBV5-4 with TRBJ1-4; D unresolved. The germline V and J ends were trimmed by 4 bases and 8 bases, with 12 bases remaining between them. This CDR3 region has 13 residues. Germline CDR1 is SGHNT and CDR2 is YYREEE (reference sequence). This chain's CDR3 is CASSPESSEKLFF. In DNA form, the CDR3 reads TGTGCCAGCAGCCCCGAGAGCTCCGAAAAACTGTTTTTT.

V gene TRBV5-1 combines with J gene TRBJ1-5, with 12 bases that match TRBD1. Germline assignment: CDR1 SGHRS and CDR2 YFSETQ. J gave up 7 bases and V 5 bases, and 4 bases lay outside the gene matches. This CDR3 spans 14 amino acids. CDR3 amino acids: CASRAGTGGQPQHF. CDR3 nucleotides: TGCGCCAGCAGGGCCGGGACAGGGGGCCAGCCCCAGCATTTT.

The chain combines TRBV10-1 with TRBJ2-7, with D possibly matching TRBD2 (5 bases). From germline, CDR1 is WNHNN and CDR2 SYGVQD (reference sequence). This CDR3 region has 13 residues. The V and J ends lost 3 bases and 5 bases respectively, with 11 bases between them. CDR3 nucleotide sequence: TGCGCCAGCAGTGAAGCGGTATCGGACGAGCAGTACTTC. It is translated as CASSEAVSDEQYF.

Comments on this clone: In the same sample, other DNA sequences code for this CDR3. V usage is TRBV5-6 and J usage is TRBJ2-1; D ambiguous. V was shortened by 0 bases and J by 0 bases, with 7 bases between the two germline ends. This CDR3 comprises 15 residues. The germline CDR1 and CDR2 sequences are SGHDT and YYEEEE. CDR3 sequence: CASSLGRSSYNEQFF. As DNA, the CDR3 is TGTGCCAGCAGCTTGGGCAGGAGCTCCTACAATGAGCAGTTCTTC.

J is TRBJ2-7 and V is TRBV9; 9 bases are shared with TRBD1. With V trimmed by 5 bases and J by 5 bases, 11 bases remained unmatched. The CDR3 length is 15 residues. Per the germline V gene, CDR1 is SGDLS and CDR2 is YYNGEE. CDR3 sequence reads: CASSGGGTGYHEQYF. CDR3 DNA: TGTGCCAGCAGTGGGGGTGGGACAGGGTATCACGAGCAGTACTTC.

This clone was counted once. The V call is TRBV2, the J call TRBJ2-7, with a possible D match to TRBD2 (6 bases). The CDR3 covers 16 residues. Germline V gene data show CDR1 as SNHLY and CDR2 as FYNNEI. Trimming took off 0 bases at V and 3 bases at J, with 15 bases between the two ends. The CDR3 nucleotides read TGTGCCAGCAGTGAAGCTTGGTCTAGCGACTACTACGAGCAGTACTTC. This sequence encodes CASSEAWSSDYYEQYF. Full variable domain (remainder filled in from reference TRBV2 and TRBJ2-7): EPEVTQTPSHQVTQMGQEVILRCVPISNHLYFYWYRQILGQKVEFLVSFYNNEISEKSEIFDDQFSVERPDGSNFTLKIRSTKLEDSAMYFCASSEAWSSDYYEQYFGPGTRLTVT.

V usage is TRBV2 and J usage is TRBJ2-5; TRBD2 is a possible D gene (6 bases). CDR3 size: 17 residues. Trimming took off 7 bases at V and 2 bases at J, with 23 bases between the two ends. Germline CDR1 and CDR2: SNHLY and FYNNEI. The CDR3 nucleotides are TGTGCCAGCACCCCTTGGGTTCGGGACTTCGAGCAAGAGACCCAGTACTTC. Translating gives CASTPWVRDFEQETQYF.

This chain uses TRBV28 with TRBJ2-7; D unclear. CDR1 is MDHEN and CDR2 is SYDVKM in the germline V gene. The V gene lost 2 bases and the J gene lost 6 bases, with 8 bases spanning the gap. The CDR3 totals 12 residues. The CDR3 region is CASSLPGPEQYF. The CDR3 DNA is TGTGCCAGCAGTTTACCCGGTCCCGAGCAGTACTTC.

V gene TRBV27 combines with J gene TRBJ2-5; TRBD2 is a possible D gene (6 bases). The germline V gene has CDR1 MNHEY and CDR2 SMNVEV (reference sequence). V was shortened by 1 base and J by 4 bases, with 16 bases between the two germline ends. The CDR3 has 16 residues. The CDR3 nucleotides read TGTGCCAGCAGTTTATTCGTCGGGAGTTTAGGAGAGACCCAGTACTTC. This gives the protein CASSLFVGSLGETQYF.